These 5 T cell receptor beta chains came from one sample sequenced in a study of CD8 T cells in ankylosing spondylitis. TCRdb passed the 5' RACE reads through MiXCR, listing each CDR3 protein once. The data contain about 130,000 distinct CDR3 sequences, 7% to 8% of them seen just once; the ten biggest clones take up around 12%. Material for sequencing was blood, either unsorted or a sorted T cell fraction (not recorded which). Receptors originate from a female donor with ankylosing spondylitis or in good health (not recorded which).

V is TRBV7-9 and J is TRBJ2-3, with D hard to call. The CDR3 loop spans 14 amino acids. CDR1 and CDR2 (germline): SEHNR, FQNEAQ (reference sequence). V was trimmed by 0 bases and J by 2 bases, leaving 6 bases between them. Written as DNA, the CDR3 is TGTGCCAGCAGCTTAGCGGGGAACACAGATACGCAGTATTTT. Translating gives CASSLAGNTDTQYF.

This clonotype was found many times. This chain uses TRBV6-5 with TRBJ1-5; possible D gene TRBD1, 6 bases. Germline lookup yields CDR1 MNHEY and CDR2 SVGAGI. Between the trimmed V and J ends, which lost 0 bases and 5 bases, there was a span of 14 bases. The CDR3 is 16 residues long. The CDR3 region is CASSYSRGATYQPQHF. The CDR3 DNA is TGTGCCAGCAGTTACTCGAGGGGGGCGACTTATCAGCCCCAGCATTTT.

In this sample, this clonotype turned up many times. A read error may produce the germline difference seen at one junction end. The gene calls are TRBV12-3 or TRBV12-4 and TRBJ1-5, with 8 nucleotides matching TRBD1. This CDR3 comprises 16 residues. For the CDR3, the DNA is TGTGCCAGCAGTCCGGACAGGGAGTGGGGCAATCGGCCCCAGCATTTT. This sequence encodes CASSPDREWGNRPQHF.

This clonotype was counted a few times. In DNA form, the CDR3 reads TGTGCCTCCGACAACTCTGGAAACACCATATATTTT. Residues: CASDNSGNTIYF. The chain recombines TRBV30 with TRBJ1-3; D ambiguous. The V end lost 7 bases, the J end lost 0 bases, and 7 bases lay between the germline ends. Looked up from germline, CDR1 is GTSNPN and CDR2 is SVGIG (reference sequence). This CDR3 spans 12 amino acids.

This clonotype was found a few times. V and J are TRBV7-9 and TRBJ2-3; no definite D call. The V end was cut by 1 base, the J end by 0 bases, with 14 bases between. The CDR3 has 17 residues. Germline CDR1 is SEHNR and CDR2 is FQNEAQ (reference sequence). CDR3 amino acids: CASSLDPARSSTDTQYF. The DNA for the CDR3 is TGTGCCAGCAGCTTAGACCCAGCTAGATCAAGCACAGATACGCAGTATTTT.